The TCR beta chain described here comes from a study of blood T cells in healthy people across ages. Sample-barcoded 5' priming and a J-beta primer mix drove a second PCR of about 6 to 12 cycles. TCRdb independently ran MiXCR on the 5' RACE reads; one entry per CDR3 protein. The table shows some 1,000,000 distinct CDR3 sequences, with approximately 25% occurring only once. Researchers report isolating at least 6.5 million PBMCs per sample. This sample also appeared in a second study, on T cells of mothers and their children. That study reports: cDNA synthesis used all extracted RNA, about 1.6 ug per 15 ul. There were over 8 million TCR beta CDR3 reads from each mother and around 2.7 million from each child.

This clonotype was obtained from a girl aged 2-10 years in good health. Sequenced sample: blood.

This CDR3 is CASSSQLAGSETQYF. CDR3 coding DNA: TGTGCCAGCAGTTCTCAACTAGCGGGCTCAGAGACCCAGTACTTC. This sequence joins TRBV28 and TRBJ2-5; 9 bases map to TRBD2. With 4 bases clipped from V and 4 bases from J, the junction kept 7 bases outside the gene matches. Germline V lookup: CDR1 MDHEN, CDR2 SYDVKM. This CDR3 region has 15 residues.